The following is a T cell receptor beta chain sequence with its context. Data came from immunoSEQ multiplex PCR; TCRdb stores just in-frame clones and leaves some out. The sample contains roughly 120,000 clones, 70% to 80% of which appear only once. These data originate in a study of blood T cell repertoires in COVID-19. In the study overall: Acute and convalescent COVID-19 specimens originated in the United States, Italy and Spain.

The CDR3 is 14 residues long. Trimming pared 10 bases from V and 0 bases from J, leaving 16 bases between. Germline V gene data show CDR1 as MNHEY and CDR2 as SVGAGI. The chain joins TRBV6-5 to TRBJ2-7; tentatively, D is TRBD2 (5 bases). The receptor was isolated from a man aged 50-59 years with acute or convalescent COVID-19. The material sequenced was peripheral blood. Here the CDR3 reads CATAGGWNSYEQYF. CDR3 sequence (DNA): TGTGCCACCGCCGGCGGGTGGAACTCCTACGAGCAGTACTTC.